This T cell receptor beta chain was documented in a study of blood T cell repertoires in COVID-19. Study background: Acute and convalescent COVID-19 specimens originated in the United States, Italy and Spain. The cDNA or gDNA used as material had been derived from T cells, B-cell-depleted T cells, or PBMCs.

Authors' data handling: Estimation of nucleated cell counts relied on the amplification of reference gene primers. Sequencing used immunoSEQ multiplex PCR; TCRdb keeps in-frame clones, though not all of them. V and J calls and clone size are given by that table; D and trimming were obtained from the DNA. The sample holds 30,000 to 40,000 clones; around 91% are singletons and the top ten take 25% to 30%. CDR3 length equals 15 residues. Germline V gene data show CDR1 as SEHNR and CDR2 as FQNEAQ (reference sequence). Trimming cost V 1 base and J 3 bases; bases outside gene matches: 5. V usage is TRBV7-9 and J usage is TRBJ1-1, with 7 bases fitting TRBD1. The receptor's source is a man in his sixties with active or convalescent COVID-19. Sequencing was carried out using peripheral blood. This chain's CDR3 is CASSLGRQGDTEAFF. For the CDR3, the DNA is TGTGCCAGCAGCTTAGGACGACAGGGTGACACTGAAGCTTTCTTT.